Following are 2 T cell receptor beta chains from one sample sequenced in a study of identical twins. TCRdb re-called the 5' RACE reads with MiXCR, one entry per CDR3 protein. The sample carries about 900,000 distinct CDR3 sequences, approximately 13% recorded once. Separately, the same data were catalogued under a study of yellow fever vaccine responses in identical twins.

The sample consisted of PBMCs. Source of these receptors: a woman under 30 in good health.

The V and J genes are TRBV10-3 and TRBJ1-2; D not certain. Trimming shortened V by 6 bases and J by 5 bases, and 10 bases separated the two germline ends. This CDR3 region has 12 residues. Germline V gives CDR1 ENHRY, CDR2 SYGVKD. The CDR3 loop is CAIRGTDYGYTF. DNA for the CDR3: TGTGCCATCAGGGGCACGGATTATGGCTACACCTTC.

Comment on this clonotype: One end of the junction varies from germline; a read error may be responsible. The chain links TRBV12-3 or TRBV12-4 to TRBJ2-7; 7 bases map to TRBD1. The CDR3 length is 13 residues. CDR3 amino acids: CASSLADRAVPTF. CDR3 nucleotides: TGTGCCAGCAGTTTGGCCGACAGGGCGGTCCCCACTTTC.